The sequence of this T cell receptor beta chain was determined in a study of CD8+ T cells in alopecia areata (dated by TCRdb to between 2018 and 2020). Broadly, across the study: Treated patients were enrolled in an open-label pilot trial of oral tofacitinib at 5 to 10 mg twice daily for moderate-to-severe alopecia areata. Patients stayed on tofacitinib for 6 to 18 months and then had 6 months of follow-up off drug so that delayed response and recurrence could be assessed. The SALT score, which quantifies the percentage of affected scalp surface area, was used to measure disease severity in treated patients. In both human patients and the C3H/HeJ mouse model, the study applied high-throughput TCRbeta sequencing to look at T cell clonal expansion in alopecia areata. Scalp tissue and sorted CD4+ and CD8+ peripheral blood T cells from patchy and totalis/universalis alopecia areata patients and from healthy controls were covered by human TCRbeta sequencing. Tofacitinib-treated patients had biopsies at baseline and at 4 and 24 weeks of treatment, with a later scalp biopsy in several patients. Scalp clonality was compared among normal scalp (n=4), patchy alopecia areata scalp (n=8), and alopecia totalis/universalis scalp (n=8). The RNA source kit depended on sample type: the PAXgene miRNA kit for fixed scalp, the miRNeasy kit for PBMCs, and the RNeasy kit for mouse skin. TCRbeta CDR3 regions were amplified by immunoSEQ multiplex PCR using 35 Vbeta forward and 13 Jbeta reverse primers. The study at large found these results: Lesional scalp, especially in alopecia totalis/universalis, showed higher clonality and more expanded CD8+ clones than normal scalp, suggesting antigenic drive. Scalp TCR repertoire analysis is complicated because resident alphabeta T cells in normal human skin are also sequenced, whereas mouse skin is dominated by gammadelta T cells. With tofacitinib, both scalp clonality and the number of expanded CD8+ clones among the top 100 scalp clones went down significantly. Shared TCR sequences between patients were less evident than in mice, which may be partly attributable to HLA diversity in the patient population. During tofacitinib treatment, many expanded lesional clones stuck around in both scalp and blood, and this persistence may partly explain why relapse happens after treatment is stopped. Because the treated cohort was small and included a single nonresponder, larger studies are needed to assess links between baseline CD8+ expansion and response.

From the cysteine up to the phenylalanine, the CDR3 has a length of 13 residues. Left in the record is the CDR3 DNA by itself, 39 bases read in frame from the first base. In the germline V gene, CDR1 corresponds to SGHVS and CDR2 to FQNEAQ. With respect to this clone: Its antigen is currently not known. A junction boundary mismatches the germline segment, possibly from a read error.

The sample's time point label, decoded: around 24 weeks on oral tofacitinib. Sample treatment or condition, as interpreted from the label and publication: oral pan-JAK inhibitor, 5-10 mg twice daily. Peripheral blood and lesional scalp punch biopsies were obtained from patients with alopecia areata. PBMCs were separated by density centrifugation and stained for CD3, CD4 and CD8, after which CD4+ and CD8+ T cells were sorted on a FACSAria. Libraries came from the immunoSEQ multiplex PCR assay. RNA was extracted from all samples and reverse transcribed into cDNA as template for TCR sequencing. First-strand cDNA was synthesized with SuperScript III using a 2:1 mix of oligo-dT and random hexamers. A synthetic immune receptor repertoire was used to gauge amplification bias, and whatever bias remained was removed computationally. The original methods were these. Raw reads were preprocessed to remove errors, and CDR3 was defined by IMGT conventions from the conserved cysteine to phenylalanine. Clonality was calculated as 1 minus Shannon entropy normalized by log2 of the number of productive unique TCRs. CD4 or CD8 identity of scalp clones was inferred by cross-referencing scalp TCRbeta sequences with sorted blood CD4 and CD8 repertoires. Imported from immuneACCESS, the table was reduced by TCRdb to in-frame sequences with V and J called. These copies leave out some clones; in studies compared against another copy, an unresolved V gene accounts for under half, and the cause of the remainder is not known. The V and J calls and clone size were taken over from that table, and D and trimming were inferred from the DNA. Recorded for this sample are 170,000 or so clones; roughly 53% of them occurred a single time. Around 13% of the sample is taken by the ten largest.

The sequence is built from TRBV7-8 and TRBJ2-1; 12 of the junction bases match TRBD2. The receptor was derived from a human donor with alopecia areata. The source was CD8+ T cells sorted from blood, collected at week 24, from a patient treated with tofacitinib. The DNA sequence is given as TGTGCCAGCAGCCTAGCGGGGGGGCGGGGACCGTTCTTC. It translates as CASSLAGGRGPFF.